A selection of T cell receptor delta chains follows, all from one sample in a study of gamma-delta T cells after stem cell transplantation. TCRdb used CATT to re-call clones from the RT-PCR reads. This sample has 10,000 to 13,000 delta-chain clones; approximately 39% occur once, and the top ten carry around 2.8%. The sequencing input was gamma-delta T cells. These receptors were obtained from a human donor. It is not recorded whose cells these are; they may come from a transplant donor. Both conserved end residues are part of each CDR3. The D gene is left open where the match is weak. The size field is filled for only some rows; it gives once, few, many or a size class.

D,size,J,length,V,CDR3,DNA
TRDD3,.,TRDJ1,19,TRDV1,CALGEAFLYWGIRADKLIF,TGTGCTCTTGGGGAGGCATTCCTGTACTGGGGGATAAGAGCCGATAAACTCATCTTT
.,.,TRDJ1,20,TRDV1,CALGELGDLRGAQEADKLIF,TGTGCTCTTGGGGAACTAGGGGACCTACGTGGGGCCCAGGAGGCCGATAAACTCATCTTT
TRDD3,few,TRDJ1,18,TRDV3,CASSSPYWGLGNTDKLIF,TGTGCCTCTTCTTCGCCTTACTGGGGATTAGGGAACACCGATAAACTCATCTTT
TRDD3,.,TRDJ1,23,TRDV1,CALGGPYGPSYYWGIPCTDKLIF,TGTGCTCTTGGGGGCCCCTACGGGCCTTCCTACTACTGGGGGATACCATGCACCGATAAACTCATCTTT
TRDD3,medium-sized,TRDJ1,15,TRDV3,CAYLGDTKYTDKLIF,TGTGCCTATCTGGGGGATACCAAGTACACCGATAAACTCATCTTT
.,.,TRDJ1,15,TRDV2,CACDTPGDHTDNLIF,TGTGCCTGTGACACCCCTGGGGACCACACCGATAACCTCATCTTT
TRDD3,.,TRDJ1,20,TRDV1,CALGDLGTLWGNSYTDKLIF,TGTGCTCTTGGGGACTTGGGGACCTTATGGGGGAACTCGTACACCGATAAACTCATCTTT
TRDD3,.,TRDJ1,19,TRDV3,CACERPTSPLGDTTDKLIF,TGTGCCTGCGAGCGACCGACTTCCCCCCTGGGGGATACGACCGATAAACTCATCTTT
.,.,TRDJ3,15,TRDV3,CALRPSSWDTRQMFF,TGTGCTCTCCGCCCAAGCTCCTGGGACACCCGACAGATGTTTTTC
.,.,TRDJ3,20,TRDV2,CACDTVRMGATSWDTRKMFF,TGTGCCTGTGACACCGTAAGAATGGGGGCCACCTCCTGGGACACCCGAAAGATGTTTTTC
.,.,TRDJ1,13,TRDV2,CACLTGDGSKLIF,TGTGCCTGTCTCACGGGGGACGGGAGTAAACTCATCTTT
.,.,TRDJ1,19,TRDV3,CAFSVLPTSGGCLTDKLIF,TGTGCCTTTAGCGTCCTTCCCACCTCTGGGGGCTGTCTTACCGATAAACTCATCTTT
TRDD3,few,TRDJ1,20,TRDV1,CALGGGLPIYWGSSGDKLIF,TGTGCTCTTGGGGGAGGCCTTCCGATATACTGGGGGTCGTCAGGAGATAAACTCATCTTT
TRDD3,few,TRDJ1,20,TRDV1,CALQHSGPSNMDWGPDKLIF,TGTGCTCTTCAACATTCCGGGCCGTCGAATATGGACTGGGGGCCCGATAAACTCATCTTT
TRDD3,.,TRDJ3,20,TRDV2,CACDTVRLGAPSWDTRQMFF,TGTGCCTGTGACACCGTAAGACTGGGGGCCCCCTCCTGGGACACCCGACAGATGTTTTTC
.,few,TRDJ1,14,TRDV3,CASRNSRGVDKLIF,TGTGCCTCCCGAAATTCCCGGGGCGTTGATAAACTCATCTTT
.,.,TRDJ1,23,TRDV1,CALGDTPILAFLRTGGSTDKLIF,TGTGCTCTTGGGGATACACCCATACTGGCCTTCCTACGTACTGGGGGATCCACCGATAAACTCATCTTT
TRDD3,.,TRDJ3,21,TRDV2,CACDTSCTGGYNSWDTRQMFF,TGTGCCTGTGACACTAGTTGTACTGGGGGATACAACTCCTGGGACACCCGACAGATGTTTTTC
TRDD3,few,TRDJ2,18,TRDV3,CAFMGRDGGIQLTAQLFF,TGTGCCTTTATGGGGCGAGACGGGGGGATCCAACTGACAGCACAACTCTTCTTT
.,.,TRDJ2,19,TRDV3,CALIPSYDWGISPTAQLFF,TGTGCCTTAATACCTTCCTACGACTGGGGGATTTCTCCGACAGCACAACTCTTCTTT
TRDD2,.,TRDJ1,24,TRDV1,CALGDASGPSYLRNLLGLTDKLIF,TGTGCTCTTGGGGACGCCTCAGGGCCTTCCTACTTACGAAATCTACTGGGCCTCACCGATAAACTCATCTTT
TRDD3,.,TRDJ3,21,TRDV2,CACDTRTGGYAGSFDTRQMFF,TGTGCCTGTGACACGCGTACTGGGGGATACGCGGGGTCCTTTGACACCCGACAGATGTTTTTC
TRDD3,.,TRDJ1,19,TRDV1,CALGESGYWGYPYTDKLIF,TGTGCTCTTGGGGAAAGTGGGTACTGGGGATATCCGTACACCGATAAACTCATCTTT
TRDD3,.,TRDJ4,22,TRDV1,CALGAMPCDFGGISLQYGPLIF,TGTGCTCTTGGGGCTATGCCCTGCGATTTTGGGGGGATATCCCTTCAGTACGGACCCCTGATCTTT
.,.,TRDJ1,16,TRDV2,CACDILVGPLTYKLIF,TGTGCCTGTGACATACTGGTGGGTCCGCTCACCTATAAACTCATCTTT
.,few,TRDJ2,14,TRDV2,CACDLLRDTAQLFF,TGTGCCTGTGATCTACTGAGGGATACAGCACAACTCTTCTTT
TRDD3,few,TRDJ1,26,TRDV1,CALGELIPSPDSRLWGIDLYTDKLIF,TGTGCTCTTGGGGAACTAATCCCCTCTCCCGATTCTCGTTTGTGGGGGATAGACCTATACACCGATAAACTCATCTTT
.,.,TRDJ2,23,TRDV1,CALGEWLPRNHWCPNPLTAQLFF,TGTGCTCTTGGGGAATGGCTTCCTCGGAATCACTGGTGCCCGAACCCTTTGACAGCACAACTCTTCTTT
.,.,TRDJ1,19,TRDV3,CAFTTSSADWAKYTDKLIF,TGTGCCTTCACCACTTCCTCCGCGGACTGGGCCAAATACACCGATAAACTCATCTTT
TRDD3,.,TRDJ2,20,TRDV1,CALGGPLWGTFYSLTAQLFF,TGTGCTCTTGGGGGACCCCTCTGGGGGACCTTCTACAGCCTGACAGCACAACTCTTCTTT
.,.,TRDJ1,20,TRDV1,CALGEPQVLPASLYTDKLIF,TGTGCTCTTGGGGAACCCCAGGTCCTACCCGCTTCATTGTACACCGATAAACTCATCTTT
TRDD3,few,TRDJ1,23,TRDV1,CALGERPGFPTRTGGYVVDKLIF,TGTGCTCTTGGGGAAAGGCCCGGCTTCCCAACTCGTACTGGGGGATACGTGGTTGATAAACTCATCTTT
TRDD3,.,TRDJ2,20,TRDV1,CALGVRPSSWGILPTAQLFF,TGTGCTCTTGGGGTACGGCCTTCTTCTTGGGGGATACTTCCTACAGCACAACTCTTCTTT
.,few,TRDJ1,17,TRDV1,CALGELPGMSTTDKLIF,TGTGCTCTTGGGGAACTCCCAGGTATGAGTACCACCGATAAACTCATCTTT
.,.,TRDJ2,15,TRDV2,CACDTGGALTAQLFF,TGTGCCTGTGACACCGGGGGAGCTTTGACAGCACAACTCTTCTTT
TRDD3,.,TRDJ1,19,TRDV3,CALKGNGFYWGMGTDKLIF,TGTGCCTTAAAAGGAAATGGCTTTTACTGGGGGATGGGAACCGATAAACTCATCTTT
TRDD3,.,TRDJ1,17,TRDV2,CACDTGFTGGYARKLTF,TGTGCCTGTGACACCGGATTTACTGGGGGTTACGCGAGGAAACTCACCTTT
.,.,TRDJ1,14,TRDV3,CARGGRRHGDKLIF,TGTGCCCGTGGGGGGAGGAGACACGGCGATAAACTCATCTTT
TRDD3,once,TRDJ1,15,TRDV3,CAFEYWGTYTDKLIF,TGTGCCTTCGAATACTGGGGGACGTACACCGATAAACTCATCTTT
.,.,TRDJ1,18,TRDV1,CALGETLGKRGYTDKLIF,TGTGCTCTTGGGGAAACGCTTGGGAAGCGAGGGTACACCGATAAACTCATCTTT
.,.,TRDJ1,15,TRDV1,CALGGLFPNTDKLIF,TGTGCTCTTGGGGGCCTTTTCCCGAACACCGATAAACTCATCTTT
TRDD3,.,TRDJ1,19,TRAV29/DV5,CAASYHVQYWGIYTDKLIF,TGTGCAGCAAGCTATCACGTCCAGTACTGGGGGATCTACACCGATAAACTCATCTTT
.,.,TRDJ1,15,TRDV1,CASGEGGVYTDKFIF,TGTGCTAGTGGGGAAGGAGGGGTGTACACCGATAAATTCATCTTT
TRDD3,few,TRDJ2,22,TRAV29/DV5,CAASTLRSYLGDRVGLTAQLFF,TGCGCAGCAAGCACCCTCCGATCCTACCTGGGGGATAGAGTCGGTTTGACAGCACAACTCTTCTTT
TRDD3,.,TRDJ3,18,TRDV2,CACDPLGGHSWDTRQMFF,TGCGCCTGTGACCCGCTGGGGGGACACTCCTGGGACACCCGACAGATGTTTTTC
.,medium-sized,TRDJ3,20,TRDV2,CACDTDPGLGDSWDTRQMFF,TGTGCCTGTGACACCGATCCCGGACTGGGCGACTCCTGGGACACCCGACAGATGTTTTTC
.,few,TRDJ1,16,TRDV1,CALGENSETLTDKLIF,TGTGCTCTTGGGGAAAATTCTGAGACCCTAACCGATAAACTCATCTTT
TRDD3,.,TRDJ1,23,TRDV1,CALGDSTLLACLRTGGSTDKLIF,TGTGCTCTTGGGGATTCAACCTTACTGGCCTGCCTACGTACTGGGGGATCCACCGATAAACTCATCTTT
TRDD3,few,TRDJ2,16,TRDV2,CACDKLGDTLTAQLFF,TGTGCCTGTGACAAACTGGGGGATACTTTGACAGCACAACTCTTCTTT
.,few,TRDJ1,13,TRDV1,CALGEPPTDKLIF,TGTGCTCTTGGGGAGCCCCCTACCGATAAACTCATCTTT
.,.,TRDJ1,14,TRDV3,CASPIGEHTAKLIF,TGTGCCTCCCCTATCGGTGAACACACCGCTAAACTCATCTTT
.,.,TRDJ3,22,TRDV2,CACDSTPLFFKLTSWDTRQMFF,TGTGCCTGTGACTCTACACCGTTGTTCTTCAAACTCACTTCCTGGGACACCCGACAGATGTTTTTC
.,.,TRDJ3,18,TRDV2,CACDTHYARSSDTRQMFF,TGTGCCTGTGACACCCACTACGCGAGGTCCTCGGACACCCGACAGATGTTTTTC
.,.,TRDJ1,20,TRDV3,CASPGPSRMGFSRGTDKLIF,TGTGCCTCCCCCGGGCCTAGTAGGATGGGGTTCTCACGGGGCACCGATAAACTCATCTTT
.,.,TRDJ1,23,TRDV2,CACDVLGARPDKLIFVKPVQLIF,.
.,.,TRDJ1,19,TRDV1,CAIGTRGRQRRQSADKLIF,TGTGCTATTGGGACTAGAGGACGACAGAGGAGACAAAGCGCGGATAAACTCATCTTT
TRDD3,few,TRDJ3,21,TRDV2,CACDLLLGDTANSWDTRQMFF,TGTGCCTGTGACCTCCTACTGGGGGATACCGCCAACTCCTGGGACACCCGACAGATGTTTTTC
TRDD3,.,TRDJ1,19,TRDV1,CALGERYWGIWGSTDKLIF,TGTGCTCTTGGGGAACGGTACTGGGGGATTTGGGGGAGCACCGATAAACTCATCTTT
.,.,TRDJ3,19,TRDV2,CACDTAKLRVSSDTRQMFF,TGTGCCTGTGACACCGCGAAACTGCGAGTCTCCTCGGACACCCGACAGATGTTTTTC
TRDD3,medium-sized,TRDJ3,23,TRDV2,CACDTLYWGIRGASSWDTRQMFF,TGTGCCTGTGACACCCTATACTGGGGGATACGCGGAGCCAGCTCCTGGGACACCCGACAGATGTTTTTC